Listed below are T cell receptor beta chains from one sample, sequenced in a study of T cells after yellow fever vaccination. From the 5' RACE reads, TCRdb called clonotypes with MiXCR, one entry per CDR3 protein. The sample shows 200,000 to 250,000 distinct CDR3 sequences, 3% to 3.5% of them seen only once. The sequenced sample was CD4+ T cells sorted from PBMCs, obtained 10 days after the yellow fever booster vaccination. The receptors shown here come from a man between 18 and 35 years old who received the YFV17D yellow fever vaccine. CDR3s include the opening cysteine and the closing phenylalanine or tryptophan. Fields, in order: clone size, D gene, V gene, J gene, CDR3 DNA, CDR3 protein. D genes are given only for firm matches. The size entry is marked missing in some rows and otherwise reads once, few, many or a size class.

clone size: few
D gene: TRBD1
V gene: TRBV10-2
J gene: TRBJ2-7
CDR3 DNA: TGCGCCAGCGGATGGACAGGGTTGAACGAGCAGTACTTC
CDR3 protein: CASGWTGLNEQYF

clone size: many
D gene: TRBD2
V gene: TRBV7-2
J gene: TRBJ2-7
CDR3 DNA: TGTGCCAGCAGCCTAACTAGCGGGGGGGACGAGCAGTACTTC
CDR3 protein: CASSLTSGGDEQYF

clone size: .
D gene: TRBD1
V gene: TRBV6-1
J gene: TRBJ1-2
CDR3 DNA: TGTGCCAGCCGGGACAGGGAGATCTATGGCTACACCTTC
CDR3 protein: CASRDREIYGYTF

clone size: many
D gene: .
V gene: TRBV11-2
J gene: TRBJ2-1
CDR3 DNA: TGTGCCAGCAGCTTAGATCGGGGTCCAAACAATGAGCAGTTCTTC
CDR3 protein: CASSLDRGPNNEQFF

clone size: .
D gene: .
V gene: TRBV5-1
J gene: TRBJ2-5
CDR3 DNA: TGCGCCAGCAGCCAGGGGCCTAGCTCCCAAGAGACCCAGTACTTC
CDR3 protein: CASSQGPSSQETQYF

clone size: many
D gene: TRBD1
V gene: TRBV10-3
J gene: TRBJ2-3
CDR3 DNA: TGTGCCATCGGACAGGGACGCCTGGCAGATACGCAGTATTTT
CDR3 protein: CAIGQGRLADTQYF

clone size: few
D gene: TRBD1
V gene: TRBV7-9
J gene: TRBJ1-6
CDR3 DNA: TGTGCCAGCAGCTTGCCGGGACAGGGCGATAATTCACCCCTCCACTTT
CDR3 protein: CASSLPGQGDNSPLHF

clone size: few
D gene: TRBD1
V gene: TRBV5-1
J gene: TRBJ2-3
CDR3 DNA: TGCGCCAGCAGCTTGGAGAGGACAGGGGCAGATACGCAGTATTTT
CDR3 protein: CASSLERTGADTQYF

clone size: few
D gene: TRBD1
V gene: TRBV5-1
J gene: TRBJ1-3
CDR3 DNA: TGCGCCAGCAGCGAGGGGGCAGCAGGAAACACCATATATTTT
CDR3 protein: CASSEGAAGNTIYF

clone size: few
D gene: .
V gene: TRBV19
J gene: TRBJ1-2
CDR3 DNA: TGTGCCAGTAGTCTTAACCCCCTCGGTGGCTACACCTTC
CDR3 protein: CASSLNPLGGYTF

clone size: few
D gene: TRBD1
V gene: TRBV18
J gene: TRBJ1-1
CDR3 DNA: TGTGCCAGCTCACCCGCGACAGGGACCCTCGCTGAAGCTTTCTTT
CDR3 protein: CASSPATGTLAEAFF

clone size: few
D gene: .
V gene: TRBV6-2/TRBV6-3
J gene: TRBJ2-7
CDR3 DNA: TGTGCCAGCAGCAACGACTACGAGCAGTACTTC
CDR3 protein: CASSNDYEQYF

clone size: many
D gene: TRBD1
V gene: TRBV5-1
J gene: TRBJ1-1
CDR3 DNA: TGCGCCAGCAGCCCTGGGACAGCGGGGGCTGAAGCTTTCTTT
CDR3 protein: CASSPGTAGAEAFF

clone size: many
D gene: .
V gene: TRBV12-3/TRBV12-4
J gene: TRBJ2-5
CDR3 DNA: TGTGCCAGCAGACTCTCAGGGACAACCCAAGAGACCCAGTACTTC
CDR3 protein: CASRLSGTTQETQYF

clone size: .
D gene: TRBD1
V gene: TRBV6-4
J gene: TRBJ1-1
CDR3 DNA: TGTGCCAGCAGGACCCAGGACAGGCAGGGGAACACTGAAGCTTTCTTT
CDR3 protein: CASRTQDRQGNTEAFF

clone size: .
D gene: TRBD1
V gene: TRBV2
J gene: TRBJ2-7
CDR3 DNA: TGTGCCAGCAGCGATACTCGGACAGGGGGCTACGAGCAGTACTTC
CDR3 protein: CASSDTRTGGYEQYF

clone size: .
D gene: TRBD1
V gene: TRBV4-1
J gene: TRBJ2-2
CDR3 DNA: TGCGCCAGCAGCCTTGGGACAGGGTGGACCGGGGAGCTGTTTTTT
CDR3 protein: CASSLGTGWTGELFF

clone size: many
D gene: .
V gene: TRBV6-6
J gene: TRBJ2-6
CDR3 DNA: TGTGCCAGCAGTTACTCGTGGGAAGCTGGGGCCAACGTCCTGACTTTC
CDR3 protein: CASSYSWEAGANVLTF

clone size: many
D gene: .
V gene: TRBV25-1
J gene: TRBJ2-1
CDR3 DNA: TGTGCCAGCAGCCGGGGGTTCGCGCACAATGAGCAGTTCTTC
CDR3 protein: CASSRGFAHNEQFF

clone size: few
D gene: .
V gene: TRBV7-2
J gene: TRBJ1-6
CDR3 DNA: TGTGCCAGCAGCCCCCGGAGGGGGTCACCCCTCCACTTT
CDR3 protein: CASSPRRGSPLHF

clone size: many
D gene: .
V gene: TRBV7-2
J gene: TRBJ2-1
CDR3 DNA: TGTGCCAGCAGCTTCGAATCACAACAACCTCTGAAGTTCTTC
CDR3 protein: CASSFESQQPLKFF

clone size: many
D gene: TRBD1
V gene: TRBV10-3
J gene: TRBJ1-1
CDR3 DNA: TGTGCCATCAGGGATGCTACAGGGGACACTGAAGCTTTCTTT
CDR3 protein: CAIRDATGDTEAFF

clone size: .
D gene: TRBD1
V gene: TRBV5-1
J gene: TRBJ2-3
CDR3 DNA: TGCGCCAGCAGCTTGCCGGGACAGATCACAGATACGCAGTATTTT
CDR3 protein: CASSLPGQITDTQYF

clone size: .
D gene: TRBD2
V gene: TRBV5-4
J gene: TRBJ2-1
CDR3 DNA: TGTGCCAGCAGCGGGAGACTAGCGGGGGCCCTCTTGGATGAGCAGTTCTTC
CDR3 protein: CASSGRLAGALLDEQFF

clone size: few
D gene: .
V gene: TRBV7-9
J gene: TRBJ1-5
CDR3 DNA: TGTGCCAGCAGCTTAGTAGCGGATCAGCCCCAGCATTTT
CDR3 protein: CASSLVADQPQHF

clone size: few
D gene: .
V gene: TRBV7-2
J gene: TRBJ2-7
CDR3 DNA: TGTGCCAGCAGCTTAGCGCGTAGCTACTCCTACGAGCAGTACTTC
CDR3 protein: CASSLARSYSYEQYF

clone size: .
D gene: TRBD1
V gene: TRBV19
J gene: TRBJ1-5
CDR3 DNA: TGTGCCAGTACTGAAGGGGGCGGAGGTCAGCCCCAGCATTTT
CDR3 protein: CASTEGGGGQPQHF

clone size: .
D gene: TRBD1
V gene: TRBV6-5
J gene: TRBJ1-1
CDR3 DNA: TGTGCCAGCAGTTCCGGGACAGAACATGAAGCTTTCTTT
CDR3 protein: CASSSGTEHEAFF

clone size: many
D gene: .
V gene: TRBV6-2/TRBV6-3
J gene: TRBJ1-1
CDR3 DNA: TGTGCCAGCAGTCTACCGGGACACGGCACTGAAGCTTTCTTT
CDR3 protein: CASSLPGHGTEAFF

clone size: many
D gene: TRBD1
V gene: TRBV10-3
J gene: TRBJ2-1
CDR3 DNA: TGTGCCATCAGGGGGACAGGGGACAATGAGCAGTTCTTC
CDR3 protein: CAIRGTGDNEQFF

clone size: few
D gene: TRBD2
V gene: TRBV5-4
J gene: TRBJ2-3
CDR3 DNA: TGTGCCAGCAGCTGGGGGGGGATAGCGGCAGATACGCAGTATTTT
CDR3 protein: CASSWGGIAADTQYF

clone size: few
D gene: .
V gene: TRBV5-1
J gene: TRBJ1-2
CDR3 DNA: TGCGCCAGCAGCTTGGACAGGGTAGTCGGCTACACCTTC
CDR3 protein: CASSLDRVVGYTF

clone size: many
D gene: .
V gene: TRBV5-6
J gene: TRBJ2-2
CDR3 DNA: TGTGCCAGCAGCTCAGAGAAACAGGGCGCCGGGGAGCTGTTTTTT
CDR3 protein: CASSSEKQGAGELFF

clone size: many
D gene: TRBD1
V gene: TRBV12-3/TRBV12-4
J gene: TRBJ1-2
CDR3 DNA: TGTGCCAGCAGTCCTACCCCCGGGACAGGGGACCTCTATGGCTACACCTTC
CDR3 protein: CASSPTPGTGDLYGYTF

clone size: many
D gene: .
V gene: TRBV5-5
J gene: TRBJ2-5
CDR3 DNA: TGTGCCAGCAGCTTGCAGGGGTCGGCGGAGACCCAGTACTTC
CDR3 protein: CASSLQGSAETQYF

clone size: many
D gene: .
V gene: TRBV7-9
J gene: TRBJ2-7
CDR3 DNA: TGTGCCAGCAGCCGATACAGAGAGCAGTACTTC
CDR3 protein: CASSRYREQYF

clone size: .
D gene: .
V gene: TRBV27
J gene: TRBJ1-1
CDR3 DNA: TGTGCCAGCAGTTCCTATACGGCCGTCATGAACACTGAAGCTTTCTTT
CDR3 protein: CASSSYTAVMNTEAFF

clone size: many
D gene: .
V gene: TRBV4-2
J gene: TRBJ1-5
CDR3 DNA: TGTGCCAGCAGCCAAGGGGTGACTGTCGGGCCCCAGCATTTT
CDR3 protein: CASSQGVTVGPQHF

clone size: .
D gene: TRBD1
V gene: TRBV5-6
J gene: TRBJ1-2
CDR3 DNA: TGTGCCAGCAGCTCCTACCCCGACAGGGTTGCCTATGGCTACACCTTC
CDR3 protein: CASSSYPDRVAYGYTF

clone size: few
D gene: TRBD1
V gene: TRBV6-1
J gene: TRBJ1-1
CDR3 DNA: TGTGCCAGCAGCCTACAGGGGACGGCCACTGAAGCTTTCTTT
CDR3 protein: CASSLQGTATEAFF

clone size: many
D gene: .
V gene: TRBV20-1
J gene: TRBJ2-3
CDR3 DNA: TGCAGTGCTAGTGGGACCCTCACAGATACGCAGTATTTT
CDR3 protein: CSASGTLTDTQYF

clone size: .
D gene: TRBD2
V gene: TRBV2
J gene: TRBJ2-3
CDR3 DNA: TGTGCCAGCAGCCGCCGGGAGCGGGGGACCCTCCCAGATACGCAGTATTTT
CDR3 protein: CASSRRERGTLPDTQYF

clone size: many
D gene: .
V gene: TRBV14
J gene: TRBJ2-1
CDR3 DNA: TGTGCCAGCAGCCAAAACGGGCAGGAAAAGCAGTTCTTC
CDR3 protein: CASSQNGQEKQFF

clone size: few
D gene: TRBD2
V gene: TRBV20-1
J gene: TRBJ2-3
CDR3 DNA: TGCAGTGCTAGGCCCCTAGCGGGGCACACAGATACGCAGTATTTT
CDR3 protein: CSARPLAGHTDTQYF

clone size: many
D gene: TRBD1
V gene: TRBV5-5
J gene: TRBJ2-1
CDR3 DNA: TGTGCCAGCAGCTTCACAGGGGGAAGGTACAATGAGCAGTTCTTC
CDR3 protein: CASSFTGGRYNEQFF

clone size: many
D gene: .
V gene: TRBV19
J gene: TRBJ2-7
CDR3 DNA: TGTGCCAGTAGTACAGGATCCTACGAGCAGTACTTC
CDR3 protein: CASSTGSYEQYF